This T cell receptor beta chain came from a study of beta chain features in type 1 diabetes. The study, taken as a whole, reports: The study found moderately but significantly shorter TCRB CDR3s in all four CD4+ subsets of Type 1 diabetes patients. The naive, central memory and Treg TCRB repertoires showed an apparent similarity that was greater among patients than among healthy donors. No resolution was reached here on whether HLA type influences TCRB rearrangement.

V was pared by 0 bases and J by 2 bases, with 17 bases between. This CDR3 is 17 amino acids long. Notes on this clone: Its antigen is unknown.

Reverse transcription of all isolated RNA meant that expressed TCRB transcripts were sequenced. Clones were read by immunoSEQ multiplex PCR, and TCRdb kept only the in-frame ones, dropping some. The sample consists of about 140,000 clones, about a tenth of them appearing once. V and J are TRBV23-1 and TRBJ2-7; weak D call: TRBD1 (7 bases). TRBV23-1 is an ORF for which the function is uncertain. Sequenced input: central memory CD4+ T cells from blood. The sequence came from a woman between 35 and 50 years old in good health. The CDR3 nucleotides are TGCGCCAGCAGTCAATCGAATCGGACAGGCGGGGCCTACGAGCAGTACTTC. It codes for CASSQSNRTGGAYEQYF.